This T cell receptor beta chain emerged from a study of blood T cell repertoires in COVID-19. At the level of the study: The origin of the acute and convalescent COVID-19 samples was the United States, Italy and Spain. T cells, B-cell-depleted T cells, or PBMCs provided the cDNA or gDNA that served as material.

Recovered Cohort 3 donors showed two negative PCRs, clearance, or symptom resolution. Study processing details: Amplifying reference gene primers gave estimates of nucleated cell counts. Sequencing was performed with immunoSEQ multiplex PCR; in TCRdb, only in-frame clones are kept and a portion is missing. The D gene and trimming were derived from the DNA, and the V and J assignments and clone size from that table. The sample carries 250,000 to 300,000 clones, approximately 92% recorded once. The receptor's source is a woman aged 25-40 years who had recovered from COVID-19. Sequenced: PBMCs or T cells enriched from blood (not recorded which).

For the CDR3, the DNA is TGCGCCAGCCGCCCCTGGACAGGGGACACCGGGGAGCTGTTTTTT. It translates to CASRPWTGDTGELFF. The chain combines TRBV5-1 with TRBJ2-2; 9 nucleotides match TRBD1. Germline V lookup: CDR1 SGHRS, CDR2 YFSETQ. The V gene end was trimmed by 7 bases and the J gene end by 3 bases; junction bases not matched to a gene: 7. The CDR3 has 15 amino acids.